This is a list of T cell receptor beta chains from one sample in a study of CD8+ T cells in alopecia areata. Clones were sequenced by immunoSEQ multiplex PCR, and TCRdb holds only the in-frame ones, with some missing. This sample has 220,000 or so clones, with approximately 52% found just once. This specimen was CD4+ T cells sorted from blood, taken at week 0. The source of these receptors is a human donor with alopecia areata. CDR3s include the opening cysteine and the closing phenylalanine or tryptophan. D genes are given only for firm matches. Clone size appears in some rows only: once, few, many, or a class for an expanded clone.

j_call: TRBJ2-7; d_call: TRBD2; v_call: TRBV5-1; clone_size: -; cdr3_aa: CASSVPTSRPYEQYF; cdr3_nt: TGCGCCAGCAGCGTACCGACTAGCAGGCCCTACGAGCAGTACTTC
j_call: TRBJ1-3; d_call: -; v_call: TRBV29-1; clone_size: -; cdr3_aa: CSVAGLNSGNTIYF; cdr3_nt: TGCAGCGTTGCTGGCTTAAACTCTGGAAACACCATATATTTT
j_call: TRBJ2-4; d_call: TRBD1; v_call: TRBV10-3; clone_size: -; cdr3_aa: CAISEGTGVGENIQYF; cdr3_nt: TGTGCCATCAGTGAGGGGACAGGGGTGGGCGAAAACATTCAGTACTTC
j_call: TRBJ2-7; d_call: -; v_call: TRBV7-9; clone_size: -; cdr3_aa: CASSLGTEQYF; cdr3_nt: TGTGCCAGCAGCTTAGGGACCGAGCAGTACTTC
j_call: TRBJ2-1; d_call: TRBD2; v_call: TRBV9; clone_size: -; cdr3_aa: CASSVGPGGEPQFF; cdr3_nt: TGTGCCAGCAGCGTAGGTCCTGGGGGGGAACCGCAGTTCTTC
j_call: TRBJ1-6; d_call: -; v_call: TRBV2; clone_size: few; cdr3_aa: CALKRGSDSPLHF; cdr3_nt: TGTGCGCTCAAACGGGGGTCTGATTCACCCCTCCACTTT
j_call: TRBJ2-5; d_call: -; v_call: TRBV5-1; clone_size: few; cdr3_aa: CASSLVGEETQYF; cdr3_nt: TGCGCCAGCAGCTTGGTAGGGGAAGAGACCCAGTACTTC
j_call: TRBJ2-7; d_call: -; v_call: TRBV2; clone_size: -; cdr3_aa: CASNLKDYEQYF; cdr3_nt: TGTGCCAGCAATCTAAAAGACTACGAGCAGTACTTC
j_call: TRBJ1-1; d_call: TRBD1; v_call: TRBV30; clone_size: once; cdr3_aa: CAWTRGRTEAFF; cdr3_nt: TGTGCCTGGACGAGGGGGCGGACTGAAGCTTTCTTT
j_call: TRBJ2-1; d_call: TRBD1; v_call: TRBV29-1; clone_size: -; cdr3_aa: CSASDRASYNEQFF; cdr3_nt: TGCAGCGCCTCGGACAGGGCCTCCTACAATGAGCAGTTCTTC
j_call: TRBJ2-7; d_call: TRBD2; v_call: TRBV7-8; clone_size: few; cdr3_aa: CASSLAPAGTTYEQYF; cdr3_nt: TGTGCCAGCAGCTTAGCTCCGGCCGGGACTACCTACGAGCAGTACTTC
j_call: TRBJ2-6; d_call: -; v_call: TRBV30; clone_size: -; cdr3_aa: CAWRYAGANVLTF; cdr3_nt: TGTGCCTGGAGGTATGCTGGGGCCAACGTCCTGACTTTC
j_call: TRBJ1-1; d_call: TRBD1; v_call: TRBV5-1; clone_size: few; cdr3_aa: CASSLQTGQIMNTEAFF; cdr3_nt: TGCGCCAGCAGCTTGCAAACGGGACAGATAATGAACACTGAAGCTTTCTTT
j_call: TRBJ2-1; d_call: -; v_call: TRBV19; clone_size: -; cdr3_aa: CASSIVGGREEQFF; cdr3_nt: TGTGCCAGTAGTATAGTGGGGGGGCGTGAGGAGCAGTTCTTC
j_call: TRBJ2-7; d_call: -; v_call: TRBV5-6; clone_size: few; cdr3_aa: CASSSYWGTSYEQYF; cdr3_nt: TGTGCCAGCAGCAGCTATTGGGGCACCTCCTACGAGCAGTACTTC
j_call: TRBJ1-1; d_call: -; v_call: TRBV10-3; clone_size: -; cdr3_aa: CAINRGGENTEAFF; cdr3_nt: TGTGCCATCAACCGAGGGGGGGAGAACACTGAAGCTTTCTTT
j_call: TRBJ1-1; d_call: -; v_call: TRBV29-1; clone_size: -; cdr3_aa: CSVVRPMNTEAFF; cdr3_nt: TGCAGCGTTGTCAGGCCGATGAACACTGAAGCTTTCTTT
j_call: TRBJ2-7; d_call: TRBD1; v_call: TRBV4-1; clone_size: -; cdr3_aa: CASSQGSGTGLYEQYF; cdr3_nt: TGCGCCAGCAGCCAAGGCTCCGGGACAGGGTTATACGAGCAGTACTTC
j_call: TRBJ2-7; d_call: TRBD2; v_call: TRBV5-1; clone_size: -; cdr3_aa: CASSLGTSGAYEQYF; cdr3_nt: TGCGCCAGCAGCTTGGGGACTAGCGGGGCCTACGAGCAGTACTTC
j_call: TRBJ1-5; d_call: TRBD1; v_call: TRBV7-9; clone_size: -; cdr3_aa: CASSLGPGQRGQPQHF; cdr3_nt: TGTGCCAGCAGCTTAGGACCGGGACAGAGAGGTCAGCCCCAGCATTTT
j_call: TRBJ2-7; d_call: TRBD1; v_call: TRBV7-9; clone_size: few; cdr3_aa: CASSPDRVHSYEQYF; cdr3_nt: TGTGCCAGCAGCCCGGACAGGGTACACTCCTACGAGCAGTACTTC
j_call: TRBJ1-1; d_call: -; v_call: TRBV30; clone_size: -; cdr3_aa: CAWRNGMNTEAFF; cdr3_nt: TGTGCCTGGAGAAATGGGATGAACACTGAAGCTTTCTTT
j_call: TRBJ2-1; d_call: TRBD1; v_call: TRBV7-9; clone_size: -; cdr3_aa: CASSLGSTGTATNEQFF; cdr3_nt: TGTGCCAGCAGCTTAGGATCCACGGGGACAGCTACGAATGAGCAGTTCTTC
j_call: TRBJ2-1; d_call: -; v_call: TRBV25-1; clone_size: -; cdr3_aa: CASSYLQRNEQFF; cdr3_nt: TGTGCCAGCAGCTACCTCCAGAGGAATGAGCAGTTCTTC
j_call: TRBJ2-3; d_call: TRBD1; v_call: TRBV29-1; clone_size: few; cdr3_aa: CSVGTLPGQGKGTQYF; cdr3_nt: TGCAGCGTTGGGACCCTTCCGGGACAGGGGAAGGGTACGCAGTATTTT
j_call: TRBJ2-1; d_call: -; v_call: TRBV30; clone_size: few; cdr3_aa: CAWSVGIDNEQFF; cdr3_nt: TGTGCCTGGAGTGTAGGGATTGACAATGAGCAGTTCTTC
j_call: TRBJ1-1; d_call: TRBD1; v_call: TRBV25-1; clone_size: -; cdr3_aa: CASRDRNTEAFF; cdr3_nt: TGTGCCAGTAGGGACAGGAACACTGAAGCTTTCTTT
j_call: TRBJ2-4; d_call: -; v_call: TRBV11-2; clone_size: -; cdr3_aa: CASSSYLAKNIQYF; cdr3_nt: TGTGCCAGCAGCTCCTACCTAGCCAAAAACATTCAGTACTTC
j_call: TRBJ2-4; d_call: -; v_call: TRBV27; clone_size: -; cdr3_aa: CASRMLGATKNIQYF; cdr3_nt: TGTGCCAGCAGGATGCTAGGGGCTACCAAAAACATTCAGTACTTC
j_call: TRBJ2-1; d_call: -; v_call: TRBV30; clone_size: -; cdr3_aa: CAWSPVNNEQFF; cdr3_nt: TGTGCCTGGAGTCCTGTCAACAATGAGCAGTTCTTC
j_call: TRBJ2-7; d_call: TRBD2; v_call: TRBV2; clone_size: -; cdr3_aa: CASRGSGLAGTGEQYF; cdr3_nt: TGTGCCAGCAGAGGCAGCGGACTAGCGGGAACCGGCGAGCAGTACTTC
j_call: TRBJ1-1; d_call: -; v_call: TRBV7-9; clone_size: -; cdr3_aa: CASSLIGITEAFF; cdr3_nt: TGTGCCAGCAGCTTAATCGGTATCACTGAAGCTTTCTTT
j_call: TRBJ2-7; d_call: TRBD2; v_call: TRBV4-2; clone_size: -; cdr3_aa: CASSQPGLVSYEQYF; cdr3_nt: TGTGCCAGCAGCCAGCCGGGACTAGTCTCCTACGAGCAGTACTTC
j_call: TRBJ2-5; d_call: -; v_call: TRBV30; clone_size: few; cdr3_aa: CAWSPSSTQETQYF; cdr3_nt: TGTGCCTGGAGTCCTAGCAGCACTCAAGAGACCCAGTACTTC
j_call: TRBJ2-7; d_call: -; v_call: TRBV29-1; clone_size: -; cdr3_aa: CSAPGYEQYF; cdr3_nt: TGCAGCGCCCCCGGCTACGAGCAGTACTTC
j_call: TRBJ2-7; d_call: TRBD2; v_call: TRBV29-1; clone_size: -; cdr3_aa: CSVAGLAGVHEQYF; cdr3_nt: TGCAGCGTGGCAGGACTAGCGGGAGTCCACGAGCAGTACTTC
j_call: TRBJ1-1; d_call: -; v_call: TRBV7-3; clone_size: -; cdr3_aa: CASSQLTAQNTEAFF; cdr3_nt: TGTGCCAGCAGCCAATTGACGGCCCAGAACACTGAAGCTTTCTTT
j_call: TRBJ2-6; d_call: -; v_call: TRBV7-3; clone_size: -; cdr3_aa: CASSLSSGGAGANVLTF; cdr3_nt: TGTGCCAGCAGCTTAAGTTCTGGAGGGGCCGGGGCCAACGTCCTGACTTTC
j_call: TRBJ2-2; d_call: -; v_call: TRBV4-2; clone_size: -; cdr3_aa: CASSQDSARPNTGELFF; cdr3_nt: TGTGCCAGCAGCCAAGATTCGGCGCGGCCGAACACCGGGGAGCTGTTTTTT
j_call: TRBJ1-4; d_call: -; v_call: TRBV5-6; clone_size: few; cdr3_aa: CASSFRGRGEKLFF; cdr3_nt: TGTGCCAGCAGCTTCAGGGGACGGGGTGAAAAACTGTTTTTT
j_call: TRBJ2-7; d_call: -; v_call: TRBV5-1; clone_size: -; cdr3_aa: CASSLEVRDAEQYF; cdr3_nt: TGCGCCAGCAGCTTGGAGGTGCGGGACGCCGAGCAGTACTTC
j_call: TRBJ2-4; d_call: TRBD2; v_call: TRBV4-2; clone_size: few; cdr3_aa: CASSQQGLAGGLQNIQYF; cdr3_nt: TGTGCCAGCAGCCAACAGGGACTAGCGGGAGGGTTACAAAACATTCAGTACTTC
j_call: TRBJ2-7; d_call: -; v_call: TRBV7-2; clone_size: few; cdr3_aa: CASSLPGRRSYEQYF; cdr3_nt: TGTGCCAGCAGCTTACCGGGACGGAGATCCTACGAGCAGTACTTC
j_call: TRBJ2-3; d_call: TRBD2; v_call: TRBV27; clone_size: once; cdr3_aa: CAKTLATDTQYF; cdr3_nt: TGTGCCAAAACACTAGCGACCGATACGCAGTATTTT
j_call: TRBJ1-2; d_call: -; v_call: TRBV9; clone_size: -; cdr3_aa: CASSVEPGPNYGYTF; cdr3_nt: TGTGCCAGCAGCGTAGAACCGGGGCCCAACTATGGCTACACCTTC